This TCR beta chain was identified in a study of T cell responses to AZD1222 COVID-19 vaccine. Background on the study: Timing groups of about 4 and about 12 weeks for second doses were pooled. Whole-study results and caveats: Compared with day 0, the breadth and depth of the Spike-specific TCR repertoire rose significantly after two doses of AZD1222.

As to this clone: Its antigen is as yet unknown.

In germline, CDR1 is SGHTA, CDR2 FQGNSA. CDR3 length: 11 residues. Trimming left V 5 bases short and J 8 bases short, with 8 bases between. The repertoire was sequenced with immunoSEQ multiplex PCR; TCRdb's copy has only in-frame clones and lacks some. This sample has 110,000 or so clones, with 85% to 90% found just once. The rearrangement uses TRBV7-2 and TRBJ2-3; no clear D. The sequencing here drew on peripheral blood, taken on day 0 of AZD1222 vaccination. The source of this sequence is an adult in good health. The CDR3 sequence: CASSLSFTQYF. CDR3 sequence (DNA): TGTGCCAGCAGCCTTTCCTTTACGCAGTATTTT.